A single sample gave rise to the 26 T cell receptor beta chains below, sequenced in a study of blood T cell repertoires in COVID-19. The method was immunoSEQ multiplex PCR; TCRdb's version includes in-frame clones alone and lacks a portion of them. The sample has 390,000 or so clones; 80% to 90% are singletons. Sequencing was performed on PBMCs or T cells enriched from blood (not recorded which). Receptor source: a man aged 18 to 29 who had recovered from COVID-19.

The chain uses TRBV11-2 and TRBJ1-6, with 9 bases lining up with TRBD1. Germline V gene sequence: CDR1 SGHAT, CDR2 FQNNGV. The CDR3 is made up of 13 amino acids. The V gene end was trimmed by 2 bases and the J gene end by 16 bases; junction bases not matched to a gene: 6. The CDR3 region is CASSLQSGQGLHF. The CDR3 bases are TGTGCCAGCAGCTTACAATCTGGACAGGGGCTCCACTTT.

This clone occurred once. The chain joins TRBV2 to TRBJ1-5, with a tentative D call TRBD1 (6 bases). CDR3 length equals 16 residues. Germline CDR1 reads SNHLY; CDR2 reads FYNNEI. V lost 1 base, J lost 3 bases, and 13 bases lay in between. The DNA for the CDR3 is TGTGCCAGCAGTGAAGGCTCAGGGGCTCCCAATCAGCCCCAGCATTTT. Amino acid sequence: CASSEGSGAPNQPQHF.

The V gene is TRBV10-3, the J gene TRBJ2-1; 7 bases line up with TRBD1. V shed 7 bases, J shed 3 bases, and the junction held 6 bases outside the gene matches. CDR3 size: 14 residues. CDR1 is ENHRY, CDR2 SYGVKD, per germline. The CDR3 sequence is CAIKLRGLYNEQFF. The CDR3, as DNA: TGTGCCATCAAACTAAGGGGGCTCTACAATGAGCAGTTCTTC.

This rearrangement joins TRBV7-9 to TRBJ2-2; 10 bases are shared with TRBD1. The V segment lost 5 bases and the J segment 8 bases; nucleotides outside the gene matches: 11. The CDR3 has 16 residues. Germline lookup yields CDR1 SEHNR and CDR2 FQNEAQ (reference sequence). CDR3 amino acids: CASSLGTGATWGELFF. The CDR3, as DNA: TGTGCCAGCAGCCTCGGGACAGGGGCTACCTGGGGGGAGCTGTTTTTT.

The chain carries TRBV10-3 and TRBJ1-1, with 11 bases matching TRBD1. The CDR3 has 13 residues. Germline CDR1 is ENHRY and CDR2 is SYGVKD. The ends lost 0 bases at V and 10 bases at J; junction bases unmatched: 1. CDR3 sequence reads: CAISESGQGGAFF. In nucleotides, the CDR3 is TGTGCCATCAGTGAGTCGGGACAGGGGGGAGCTTTCTTT.

The CDR3 loop reads CASSLVTGTPIQTLHF. The DNA of the CDR3 is TGCGCCAGCAGCTTGGTTACCGGGACACCCATTCAGACCCTCCACTTT. The V and J genes are TRBV5-1 and TRBJ1-6; D may be TRBD1 (6 bases). CDR1 SGHRS and CDR2 YFSETQ come from the germline V gene. V gave up 0 bases and J gave up 14 bases, with 21 bases separating them. This CDR3 has 16 residues.

This clone showed up just a few times. Distinct nucleotide sequences in the sample also encode this CDR3. The V and J genes are TRBV7-3 and TRBJ1-1, with a possible D match to TRBD1 (6 bases). V lost 5 bases, J lost 1 base, and 8 bases lay in between. Germline lookup yields CDR1 SGHTA and CDR2 FQGTGA. CDR3 length equals 13 residues. The chain's CDR3 is CASSPQGNTEAFF. In DNA form, the CDR3 reads TGTGCCAGCAGCCCACAGGGGAACACTGAAGCTTTCTTT. Based on the CDR3 plus reference TRBV7-3 and TRBJ1-1, the full variable domain is GAGVSQTPSNKVTEKGKYVELRCDPISGHTALYWYRQSLGQGPEFLIYFQGTGAADDSGLPNDRFFAVRPEGSVSTLKIQRTERGDSAVYLCASSPQGNTEAFFGQGTRLTVV.

The V and J genes are TRBV21-1 and TRBJ1-1; the D call of TRBD1 is as the table states it, not checked on the DNA. TRBV21-1 is a pseudogene locus. The length of the CDR3 is 24 residues. In nucleotides, the CDR3 is TGTGCCAGCAGCAAAGTTGAGACGGGGGGGAAAGTACCGGGACAGGGTATTTCGAACACTGAAGCTTTCTTT. It codes for CASSKVETGGKVPGQGISNTEAFF.

This clone appeared once. The chain couples TRBV6-5 to TRBJ1-2; unclear D gene. CDR1 and CDR2 (germline): MNHEY, SVGAGI. The V end lost 6 bases, the J end lost 7 bases, and 12 bases lay between the germline ends. CDR3 length: 12 residues. For the CDR3, the DNA is TGTGCCAGCAGGCCGGGAGGTGGTGGCTACACCTTC. Its translation: CASRPGGGGYTF.

The chain has TRBV7-6 and TRBJ2-1; TRBD2 aligns across 10 bases. J gave up 6 bases and V 6 bases, and 11 bases lay outside the gene matches. CDR1 SGHVS and CDR2 FNYEAQ come from the germline V gene. This CDR3 contains 16 residues. The CDR3 region is CASSFKRGGPLNEQFF. The CDR3 DNA follows: TGTGCCAGCAGTTTTAAGCGGGGGGGCCCCCTCAATGAGCAGTTCTTC.

The chain uses TRBV2 and TRBJ1-2; 9 bases fit TRBD1. In germline, CDR1 is SNHLY, CDR2 FYNNEI. V lost 4 bases and J lost 8; bases outside the gene matches: 11. This CDR3 region has 15 residues. The CDR3 loop is CASSAEGGTGHGYTF. As DNA, the CDR3 is TGTGCCAGCAGTGCTGAAGGCGGGACAGGGCACGGCTACACCTTC. Variable domain in full (rest from reference TRBV2 and TRBJ1-2): EPEVTQTPSHQVTQMGQEVILRCVPISNHLYFYWYRQILGQKVEFLVSFYNNEISEKSEIFDDQFSVERPDGSNFTLKIRSTKLEDSAMYFCASSAEGGTGHGYTFGSGTRLTVV.

The rearrangement joins TRBV9 to TRBJ2-5, with 7 bases matching TRBD2. V dropped 0 bases and J dropped 4; count of bases not matched to a gene: 9. Germline V gene data show CDR1 as SGDLS and CDR2 as YYNGEE. The CDR3 has 16 amino acids. The CDR3 region is CASSVGIGGYGETQYF. The CDR3 DNA sequence: TGTGCCAGCAGCGTAGGGATCGGGGGGTATGGAGAGACCCAGTACTTC.

V usage is TRBV7-3 and J usage is TRBJ1-2; tentative D call: TRBD1 (5 bases). Trimming pared 4 bases from V and 5 bases from J, leaving 20 bases between. The length of the CDR3 is 16 residues. CDR1 is SGHTA, CDR2 FQGTGA, per germline. CDR3 sequence reads: CASSSSGAGRVYGYTF. The CDR3 coding sequence is TGTGCCAGCAGCTCCTCGGGTGCAGGGAGGGTATATGGCTACACCTTC.

The chain carries TRBV5-1 and TRBJ2-7, with 7 bases aligning to TRBD1. Germline CDR1 reads SGHRS; CDR2 reads YFSETQ. V dropped 3 bases and J dropped 4; count of bases not matched to a gene: 7. CDR3 length: 14 residues. This chain's CDR3 is CASSSTDRAYEQYF. The CDR3 region has the DNA TGCGCCAGCAGCTCCACAGACAGGGCTTACGAGCAGTACTTC.

The chain links TRBV5-6 to TRBJ1-2; 8 positions match TRBD1. J lost 0 bases, V lost 2 bases, and 3 bases had no gene match. Germline assignment: CDR1 SGHDT and CDR2 YYEEEE. The CDR3 is 15 amino acids. The CDR3, as DNA: TGTGCCAGCAGCTTCGGACAGGGAACTAACTATGGCTACACCTTC. This encodes CASSFGQGTNYGYTF. Using reference TRBV5-6 and TRBJ1-2 for the parts outside the CDR3, the full variable domain is DAGVTQSPTHLIKTRGQQVTLRCSPKSGHDTVSWYQQALGQGPQFIFQYYEEEERQRGNFPDRFSGHQFPNYSSELNVNALLLGDSALYLCASSFGQGTNYGYTFGSGTRLTVV.

The V and J genes are TRBV4-1 and TRBJ1-5; the D gene is possibly TRBD1 (5 bases). CDR1 is MGHRA and CDR2 is YSYEKL in the germline V gene. Trimming stripped 0 bases from V and 6 bases from J, with 12 bases between. The length of the CDR3 is 15 residues. The CDR3 DNA follows: TGCGCCAGCAGCCAAGATTGGCAGGGCGGTCAGCCCCAGCATTTT. Protein product: CASSQDWQGGQPQHF.

V and J are TRBV5-6 and TRBJ1-2; 9 nucleotides agree with TRBD1. Losses at the gene ends were 4 bases for V and 4 bases for J; bases not matched to a gene: 8. The V gene's germline CDR1 is SGHDT and CDR2 YYEEEE. The CDR3 spans 15 residues. The DNA of the CDR3 is TGTGCCAGCAGCGGAGGGACAGGGAGCGCCTATGGCTACACCTTC. Protein product: CASSGGTGSAYGYTF.

The chain is built from TRBV4-3 and TRBJ2-7, with D maybe TRBD2 (7 bases). The ends were cut back, 1 base at V and 4 bases at J, with 17 bases in the middle. The CDR3 covers 16 residues. Germline V gene lookup returns CDR1 LGHNA and CDR2 YSLEER. CDR3 sequence: CASSQVRGGTLYEQYF. CDR3 coding DNA: TGCGCCAGCAGCCAAGTTAGGGGGGGCACTCTATACGAGCAGTACTTC.

With respect to this clone: The sample carries other DNA sequences with the same CDR3. The chain combines TRBV5-1 with TRBJ1-2; TRBD1 matches at 8 bases. Germline trimming cut 0 bases from V and 2 bases from J; bases unmatched to any gene: 3. CDR1 SGHRS and CDR2 YFSETQ come from the germline V gene. The CDR3 runs to 15 residues. CDR3 region: CASSLESGGNYGYTF. CDR3 in DNA: TGCGCCAGCAGCTTGGAGTCAGGGGGCAACTATGGCTACACCTTC.

The chain recombines TRBV9 with TRBJ1-1, with D perhaps matching TRBD1 (6 bases). V lost 2 bases, J lost 5 bases, and 13 bases lay in between. The germline V gene encodes CDR1 SGDLS and CDR2 YYNGEE. This CDR3 has 14 amino acids. CDR3 amino acids: CASSVVHRVTEAFF. The CDR3, as DNA: TGTGCCAGCAGCGTTGTTCACAGGGTTACTGAAGCTTTCTTT.

The J gene is TRBJ2-5, the V gene TRBV5-6, with 12 positions matching TRBD2. The CDR3 has 15 amino acids. With V trimmed by 4 bases and J by 4 bases, 5 bases remained unmatched. The germline gives CDR1 SGHDT, CDR2 YYEEEE. This CDR3 reads CASSALAGGGETQYF. The CDR3 region has the DNA TGTGCCAGCAGCGCCCTAGCGGGAGGGGGAGAGACCCAGTACTTC.

This clone was seen only once. The V gene is TRBV5-5, the J gene TRBJ1-1; unclear D gene. The CDR3 totals 15 residues. Deletions cut 1 base from V and 0 bases from J, with 10 bases between. CDR1 and CDR2 (germline): SGHKS, YYEKEE (reference sequence). DNA of the CDR3: TGTGCCAGCAGCTTGTCCTCTGTGTTGAACACTGAAGCTTTCTTT. The encoded protein is CASSLSSVLNTEAFF.

The chain links TRBV18 to TRBJ1-3; D gene uncertain. Germline CDR1 KGHSH, CDR2 LQKENI. The CDR3 has 15 amino acids. The ends were cut back, 0 bases at V and 0 bases at J, with 6 bases in the middle. For the CDR3, the DNA is TGTGCCAGCTCACCACCGTCCTTCTCTGGAAACACCATATATTTT. This encodes CASSPPSFSGNTIYF.

The chain couples TRBV2 to TRBJ1-2; TRBD1 is a possible D gene (5 bases). Germline values: CDR1 SNHLY, CDR2 FYNNEI. With 8 bases removed from V and 0 bases from J, the gap between germline ends came to 13 bases. The CDR3 has 14 residues. This chain's CDR3 is CASRRGDSNYGYTF. The CDR3 DNA is TGTGCCAGCCGCCGAGGGGACTCTAACTATGGCTACACCTTC.

The V and J genes are TRBV4-3 and TRBJ1-6; D call uncertain. V gave up 0 bases and J gave up 9 bases, with 6 bases separating them. This CDR3 has 13 residues. CDR1 is LGHNA, CDR2 YSLEER, per germline. CDR3 protein: CASSQDEGSPLHF. The CDR3, as DNA: TGCGCCAGCAGCCAAGATGAGGGTTCACCCCTCCACTTT.

This clone has a single count. The chain joins TRBV7-3 to TRBJ1-5, with unresolved D. V was pared by 4 bases and J by 5 bases, with 9 bases between. Germline V gene lookup returns CDR1 SGHTA and CDR2 FQGTGA. The CDR3 loop spans 13 amino acids. CDR3 DNA sequence: TGTGCCAGCAGCTCCGGTCGGGATCAGCCCCAGCATTTT. The encoded protein is CASSSGRDQPQHF.